This TCR beta chain originates from a study of CD8 T cells in ankylosing spondylitis (dated 2017 in TCRdb). As for the study more broadly: To find TCR variants linked to disease, the study profiled T cell receptor beta repertoires in ankylosing spondylitis patients and healthy donors. The full study cohort was made up of 25 to 30 ankylosing spondylitis patients and 95 to 130 healthy donors. Samples of peripheral blood were taken, and for ankylosing spondylitis patients, synovial fluid was collected as well. Overall study results and their limits: In peripheral blood, the disease-linked clones were found at relatively low frequencies and had a CD8+ phenotype. Blood from ankylosing spondylitis patients appeared to be characterized by a TCR beta motif made up of several highly homologous amino acid variants. Some motif variants had previously been reported in the synovial fluid and blood of reactive arthritis patients, which suggests shared mechanisms of disease initiation. According to the report, matched synovial fluid samples from ankylosing spondylitis patients were significantly enriched for the disease-linked clones.

This clonotype was recorded many times. Its specific antigen is unknown. No clone much larger than this one lies a single base away; base qualities are absent. TCRdb names Illumina HiSeq 2500 as the instrument used. Quantitative 5'-RACE with molecular barcodes was used to prepare TCR beta libraries. The published analysis was carried out like this. Disease-linked TCR variants were identified with a new computational method built on a probabilistic model of VDJ rearrangement. TCRdb reworked the public reads: Q25 trimming with fastp, MiXCR clone assembly, productive beta chains retained. Rows merge per CDR3 protein into single entries with the most common DNA and genes. The V and J calls here are based on TCRdb, not the publication. For this sample the table gives 150,000 or so distinct CDR3 sequences, of which around a third were detected only once. The ten most abundant clones make up 6% of the sample.

Synovial fluid samples and blood samples obtained from the same ankylosing spondylitis patients were matched. Including cysteine and phenylalanine, the CDR3 has 13 amino acids. The retained sequence is limited to the CDR3, 39 bases, with the frame set at the first base. CDR1 and CDR2, looked up from the germline V gene, are SGHDN and FVKESK. The germline ends are 8 bases apart after V is trimmed by 4 bases and J by 4 bases. This receptor was identified in a male donor with ankylosing spondylitis. Material: synovial fluid, either unsorted or a sorted T cell fraction (not recorded which). The sequence joins TRBV14 to TRBJ2-1; the D match is possibly TRBD1 or TRBD2, with 5 bases aligned in each. The nucleotides are TGTGCCAGCAGCCCAGGGAGTTACAATGAGCAGTTCTTC. Protein translation: CASSPGSYNEQFF.